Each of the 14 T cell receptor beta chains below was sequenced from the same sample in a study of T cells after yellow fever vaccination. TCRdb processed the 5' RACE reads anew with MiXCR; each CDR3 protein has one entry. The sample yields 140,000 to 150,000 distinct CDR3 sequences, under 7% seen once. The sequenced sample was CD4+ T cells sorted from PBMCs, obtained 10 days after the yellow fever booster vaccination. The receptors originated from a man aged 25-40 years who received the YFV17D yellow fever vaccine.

The CDR3: CASSLAQGGLNTEAFF. CDR3 DNA: TGTGCCAGCAGCTTGGCCCAGGGGGGTTTGAACACTGAAGCTTTCTTT. The chain links TRBV5-4 to TRBJ1-1, with 7 positions matching TRBD1. This CDR3 is 16 amino acids long. Germline values: CDR1 SGHNT, CDR2 YYREEE (reference sequence). The V segment lost 0 bases and the J segment 0 bases; nucleotides outside the gene matches: 5.

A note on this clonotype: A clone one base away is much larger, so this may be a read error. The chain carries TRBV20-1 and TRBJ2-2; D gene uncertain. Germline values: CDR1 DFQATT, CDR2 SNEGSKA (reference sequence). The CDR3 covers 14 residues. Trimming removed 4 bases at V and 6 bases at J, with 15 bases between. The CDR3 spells CSATQARGPGELFF. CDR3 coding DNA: TGCAGTGCTACTCAGGCGAGAGGTCCCGGGGAGCTGTTTTTT.

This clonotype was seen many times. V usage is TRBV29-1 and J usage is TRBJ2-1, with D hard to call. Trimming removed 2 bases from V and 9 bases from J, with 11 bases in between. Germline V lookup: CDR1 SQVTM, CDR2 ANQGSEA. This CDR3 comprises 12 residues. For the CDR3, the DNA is TGCAGCGTTGAATTGACGCGCAGTGAGCAGTTCTTC. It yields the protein CSVELTRSEQFF.

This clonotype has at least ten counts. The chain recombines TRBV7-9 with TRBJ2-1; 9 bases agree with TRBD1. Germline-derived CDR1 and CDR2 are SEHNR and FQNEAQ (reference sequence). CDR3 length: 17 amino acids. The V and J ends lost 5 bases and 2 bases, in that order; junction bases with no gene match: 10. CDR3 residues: CASSPPFRDRAYNEQFF. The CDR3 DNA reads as TGTGCCAGCAGCCCGCCCTTCCGGGACAGGGCCTACAATGAGCAGTTCTTC.

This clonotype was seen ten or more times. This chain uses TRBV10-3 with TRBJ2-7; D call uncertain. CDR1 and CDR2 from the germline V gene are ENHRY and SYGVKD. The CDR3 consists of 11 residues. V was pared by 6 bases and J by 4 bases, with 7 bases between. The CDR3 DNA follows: TGTGCCATCAGCTCCGCATACGAGCAGTACTTC. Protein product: CAISSAYEQYF.

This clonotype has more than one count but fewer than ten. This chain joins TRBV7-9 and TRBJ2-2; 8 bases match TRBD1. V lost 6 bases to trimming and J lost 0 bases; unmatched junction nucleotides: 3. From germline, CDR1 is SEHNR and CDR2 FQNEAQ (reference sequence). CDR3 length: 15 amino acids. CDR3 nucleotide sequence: TGTGCCAGCAGGCACAGGGGGTCGAACACCGGGGAGCTGTTTTTT. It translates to CASRHRGSNTGELFF.

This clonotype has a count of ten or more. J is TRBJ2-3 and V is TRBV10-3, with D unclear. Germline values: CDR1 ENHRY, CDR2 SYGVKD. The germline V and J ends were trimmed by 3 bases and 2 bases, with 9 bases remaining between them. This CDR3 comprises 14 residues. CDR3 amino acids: CAISEGTNTDTQYF. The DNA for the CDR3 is TGTGCCATCAGTGAAGGTACGAACACAGATACGCAGTATTTT.

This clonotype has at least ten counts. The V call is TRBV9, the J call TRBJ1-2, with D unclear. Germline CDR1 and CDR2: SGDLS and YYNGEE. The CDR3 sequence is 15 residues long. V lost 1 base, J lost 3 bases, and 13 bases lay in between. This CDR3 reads CASSVTPREDYGYTF. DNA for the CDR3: TGTGCCAGCAGCGTAACCCCCCGCGAGGACTATGGCTACACCTTC.

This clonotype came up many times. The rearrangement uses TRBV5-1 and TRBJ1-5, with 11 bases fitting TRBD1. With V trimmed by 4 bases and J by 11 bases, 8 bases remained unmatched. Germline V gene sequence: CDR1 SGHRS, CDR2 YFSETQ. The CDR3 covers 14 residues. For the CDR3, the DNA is TGCGCCAGCAGCGAGGGACAGGGGGGTCTAGCCCAGCATTTT. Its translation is CASSEGQGGLAQHF. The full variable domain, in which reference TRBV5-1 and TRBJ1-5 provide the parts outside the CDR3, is KAGVTQTPRYLIKTRGQQVTLSCSPISGHRSVSWYQQTPGQGLQFLFEYFSETQRNKGNFPGRFSGRQFSNSRSEMNVSTLELGDSALYLCASSEGQGGLAQHFGDGTRLSIL.

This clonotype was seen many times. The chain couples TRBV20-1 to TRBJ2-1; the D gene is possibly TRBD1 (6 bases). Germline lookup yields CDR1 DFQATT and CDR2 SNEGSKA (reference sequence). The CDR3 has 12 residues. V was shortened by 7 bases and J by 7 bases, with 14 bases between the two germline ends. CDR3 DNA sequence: TGCAGTGGCCGTGGACAGCCTAATGAGCAGTTCTTC. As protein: CSGRGQPNEQFF.

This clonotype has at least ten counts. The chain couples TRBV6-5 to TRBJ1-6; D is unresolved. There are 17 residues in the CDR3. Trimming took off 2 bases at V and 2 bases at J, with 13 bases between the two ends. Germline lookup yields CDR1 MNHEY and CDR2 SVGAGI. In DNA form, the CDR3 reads TGTGCCAGCAGTTACCTTCGGCGTATGACCTATAATTCACCCCTCCACTTT. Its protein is CASSYLRRMTYNSPLHF.

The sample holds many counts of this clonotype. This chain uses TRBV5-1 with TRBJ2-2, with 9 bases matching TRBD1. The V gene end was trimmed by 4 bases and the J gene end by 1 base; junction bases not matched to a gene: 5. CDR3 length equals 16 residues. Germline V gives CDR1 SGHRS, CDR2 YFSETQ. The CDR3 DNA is TGCGCCAGCAGCCGGGACAGGGACAGGAACACCGGGGAGCTGTTTTTT. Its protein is CASSRDRDRNTGELFF.

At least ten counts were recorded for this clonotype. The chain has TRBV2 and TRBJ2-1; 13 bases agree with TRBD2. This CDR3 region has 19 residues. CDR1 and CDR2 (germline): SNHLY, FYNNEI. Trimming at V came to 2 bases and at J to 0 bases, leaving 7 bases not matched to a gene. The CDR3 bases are TGTGCCAGCAGTGAATTTGGACTAGCGGGAGTGAGCTCCTACAATGAGCAGTTCTTC. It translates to CASSEFGLAGVSSYNEQFF. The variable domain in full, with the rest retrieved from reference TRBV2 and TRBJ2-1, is EPEVTQTPSHQVTQMGQEVILRCVPISNHLYFYWYRQILGQKVEFLVSFYNNEISEKSEIFDDQFSVERPDGSNFTLKIRSTKLEDSAMYFCASSEFGLAGVSSYNEQFFGPGTRLTVL.

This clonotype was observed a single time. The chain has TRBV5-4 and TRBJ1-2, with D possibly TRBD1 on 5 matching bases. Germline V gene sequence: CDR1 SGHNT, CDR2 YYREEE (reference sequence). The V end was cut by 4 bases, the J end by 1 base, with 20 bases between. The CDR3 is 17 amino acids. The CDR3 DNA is TGTGCCAGCAGCCTCGTCCGCTGGACAAGCGTTAACTATGGCTACACCTTC. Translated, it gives CASSLVRWTSVNYGYTF. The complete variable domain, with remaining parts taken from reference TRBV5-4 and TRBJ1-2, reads ETGVTQSPTHLIKTRGQQVTLRCSSQSGHNTVSWYQQALGQGPQFIFQYYREEENGRGNFPPRFSGLQFPNYSSELNVNALELDDSALYLCASSLVRWTSVNYGYTFGSGTRLTVV.